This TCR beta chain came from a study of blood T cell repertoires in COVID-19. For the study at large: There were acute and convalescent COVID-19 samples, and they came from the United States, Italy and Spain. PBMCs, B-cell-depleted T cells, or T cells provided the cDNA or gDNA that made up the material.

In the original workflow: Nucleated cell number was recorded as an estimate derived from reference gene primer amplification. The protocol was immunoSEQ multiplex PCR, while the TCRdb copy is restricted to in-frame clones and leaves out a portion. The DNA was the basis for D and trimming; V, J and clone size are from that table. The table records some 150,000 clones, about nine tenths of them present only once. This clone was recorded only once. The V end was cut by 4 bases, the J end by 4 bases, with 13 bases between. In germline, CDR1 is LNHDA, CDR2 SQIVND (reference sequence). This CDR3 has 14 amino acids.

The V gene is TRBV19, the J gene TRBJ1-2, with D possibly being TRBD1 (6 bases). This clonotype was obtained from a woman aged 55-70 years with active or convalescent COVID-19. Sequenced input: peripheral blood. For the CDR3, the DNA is TGTGCCAGTAGTAATTCGGGGGGCAGCTATGGCTACACCTTC. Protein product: CASSNSGGSYGYTF.